The clone carrying this T cell receptor beta chain occurred a few times. CDR3 length equals 13 residues. V lost 7 bases to trimming and J lost 4 bases; unmatched junction nucleotides: 3. Per the germline V gene, CDR1 is LNHDA and CDR2 is SQIVND (reference sequence). Clones were read by immunoSEQ multiplex PCR, and TCRdb kept only the in-frame ones, dropping some. Here the sample spans several thousand clones, 55% to 70% being singletons. This specimen belongs to a study of coeliac disease. The sample taken for sequencing was intraepithelial lymphocytes from the gut. The source of this sequence is a woman aged 40-49 years. The gene calls are TRBV19 and TRBJ1-1; 10 bases map to TRBD1. This CDR3 is CASKTGGPTEAFF. DNA for the CDR3: TGTGCCAGTAAGACAGGGGGCCCCACTGAAGCTTTCTTT.